This TCR beta chain was sequenced for a study of blood T cell repertoires in COVID-19. Across the study: Samples representing acute and convalescent COVID-19 were sourced from the United States, Italy and Spain.

The CDR3 is 15 amino acids. V lost 3 bases to trimming and J lost 4 bases, with 14 bases between them. The germline V gene has CDR1 SGHRS and CDR2 YFSETQ. Sequenced by immunoSEQ multiplex PCR; TCRdb stores in-frame clones only, minus some. The sample carries 95,000 to 120,000 clones, about nine tenths recorded once. The TCR sequence derives from a human donor in a cohort sampled during active COVID-19. The specimen sequenced was peripheral blood. V usage is TRBV5-1 and J usage is TRBJ1-3; TRBD1 might be the D (5 bases). In DNA, the CDR3 is TGCGCCAGCAGCTCGCGGGGGAATCTCGGAAACACCATATATTTT. This codes for CASSSRGNLGNTIYF.